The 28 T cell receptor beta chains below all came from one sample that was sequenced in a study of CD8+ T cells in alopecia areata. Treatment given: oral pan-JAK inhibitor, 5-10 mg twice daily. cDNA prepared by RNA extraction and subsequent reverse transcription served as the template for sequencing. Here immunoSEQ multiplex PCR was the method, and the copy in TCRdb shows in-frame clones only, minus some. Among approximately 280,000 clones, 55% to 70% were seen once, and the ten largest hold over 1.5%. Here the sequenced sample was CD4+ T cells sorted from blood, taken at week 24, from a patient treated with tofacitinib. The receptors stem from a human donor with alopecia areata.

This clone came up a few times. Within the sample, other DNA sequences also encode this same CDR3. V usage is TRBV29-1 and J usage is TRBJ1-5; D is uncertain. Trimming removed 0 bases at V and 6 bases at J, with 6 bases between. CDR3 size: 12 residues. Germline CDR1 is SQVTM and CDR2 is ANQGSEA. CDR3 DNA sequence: TGCAGCGTTGAAGATCCGGGTCAGCCCCAGCATTTT. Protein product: CSVEDPGQPQHF. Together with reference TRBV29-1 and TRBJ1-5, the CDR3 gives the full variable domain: SAVISQKPSRDICQRGTSLTIQCQVDSQVTMMFWYRQQPGQSLTLIATANQGSEATYESGFVIDKFPISRPNLTFSTLTVSNMSPEDSSIYLCSVEDPGQPQHFGDGTRLSIL.

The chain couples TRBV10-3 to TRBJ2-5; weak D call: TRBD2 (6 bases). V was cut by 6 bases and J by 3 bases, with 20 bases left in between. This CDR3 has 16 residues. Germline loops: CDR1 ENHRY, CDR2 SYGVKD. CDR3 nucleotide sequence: TGTGCCATCAGCCCAAATAGACTAGGAGAAGAAGAGACCCAGTACTTC. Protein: CAISPNRLGEEETQYF.

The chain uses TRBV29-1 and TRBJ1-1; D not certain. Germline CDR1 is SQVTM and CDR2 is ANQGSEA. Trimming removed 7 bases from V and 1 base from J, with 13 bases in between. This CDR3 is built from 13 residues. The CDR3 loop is CSAHRIQNTEAFF. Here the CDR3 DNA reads TGCAGCGCACACAGAATCCAGAACACTGAAGCTTTCTTT.

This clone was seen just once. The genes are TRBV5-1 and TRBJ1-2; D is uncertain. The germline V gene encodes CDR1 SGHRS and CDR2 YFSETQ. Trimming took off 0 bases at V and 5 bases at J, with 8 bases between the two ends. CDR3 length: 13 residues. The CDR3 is CASSLVGRYGYTF. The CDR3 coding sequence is TGCGCCAGCAGCTTGGTAGGGAGATATGGCTACACCTTC.

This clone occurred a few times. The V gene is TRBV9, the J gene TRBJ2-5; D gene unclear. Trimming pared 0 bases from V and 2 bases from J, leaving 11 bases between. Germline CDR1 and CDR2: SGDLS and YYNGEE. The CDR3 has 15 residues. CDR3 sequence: CASSVAPNTQETQYF. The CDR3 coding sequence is TGTGCCAGCAGCGTAGCACCAAATACTCAAGAGACCCAGTACTTC.

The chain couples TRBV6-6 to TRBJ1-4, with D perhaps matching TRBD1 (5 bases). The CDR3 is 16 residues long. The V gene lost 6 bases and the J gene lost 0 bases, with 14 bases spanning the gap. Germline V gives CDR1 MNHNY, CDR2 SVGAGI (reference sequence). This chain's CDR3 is CASSLNQGATNEKLFF. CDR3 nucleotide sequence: TGTGCCAGCAGCTTAAATCAGGGTGCAACTAATGAAAAACTGTTTTTT.

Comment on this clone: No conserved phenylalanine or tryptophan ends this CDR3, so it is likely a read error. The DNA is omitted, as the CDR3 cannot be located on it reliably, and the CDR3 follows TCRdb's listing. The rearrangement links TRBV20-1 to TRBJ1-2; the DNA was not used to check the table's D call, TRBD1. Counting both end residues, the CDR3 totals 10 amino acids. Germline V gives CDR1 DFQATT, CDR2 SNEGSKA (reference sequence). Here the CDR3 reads CSARDRQGAV.

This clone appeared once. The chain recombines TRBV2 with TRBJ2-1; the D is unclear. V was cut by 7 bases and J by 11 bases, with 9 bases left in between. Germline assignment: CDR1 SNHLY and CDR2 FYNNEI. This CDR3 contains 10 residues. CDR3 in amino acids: CASTRTKQFF. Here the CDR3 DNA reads TGTGCCAGCACCCGTACCAAGCAGTTCTTC.

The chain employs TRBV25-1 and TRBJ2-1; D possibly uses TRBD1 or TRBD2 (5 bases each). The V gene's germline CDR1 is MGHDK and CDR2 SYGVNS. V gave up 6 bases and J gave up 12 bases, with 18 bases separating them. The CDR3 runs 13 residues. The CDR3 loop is CASRGIYGGGQFF. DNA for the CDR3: TGTGCCAGCAGAGGGATCTACGGTGGGGGGCAGTTCTTC.

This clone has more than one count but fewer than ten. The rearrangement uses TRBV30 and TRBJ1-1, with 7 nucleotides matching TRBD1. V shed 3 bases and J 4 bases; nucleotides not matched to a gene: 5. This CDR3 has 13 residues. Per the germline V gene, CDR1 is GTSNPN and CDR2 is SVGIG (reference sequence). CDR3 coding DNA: TGTGCCTGGAGGACAGGGTGGGGCACTGAAGCTTTCTTT. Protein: CAWRTGWGTEAFF.

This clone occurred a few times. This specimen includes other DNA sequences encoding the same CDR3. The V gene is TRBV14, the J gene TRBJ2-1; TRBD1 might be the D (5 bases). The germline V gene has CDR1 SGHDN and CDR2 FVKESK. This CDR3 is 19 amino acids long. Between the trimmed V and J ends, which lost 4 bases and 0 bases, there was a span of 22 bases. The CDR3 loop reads CASSRSTPTRRGSYNEQFF. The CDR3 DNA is TGTGCCAGCAGCCGCTCCACTCCAACTCGAAGGGGCTCCTACAATGAGCAGTTCTTC.

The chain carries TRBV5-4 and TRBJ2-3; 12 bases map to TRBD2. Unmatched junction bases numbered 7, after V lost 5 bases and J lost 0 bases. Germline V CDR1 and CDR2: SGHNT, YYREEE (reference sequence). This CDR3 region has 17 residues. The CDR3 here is CASRATSGSSSTDTQYF. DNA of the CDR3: TGTGCCAGCAGGGCGACTAGCGGGAGTTCTAGCACAGATACGCAGTATTTT.

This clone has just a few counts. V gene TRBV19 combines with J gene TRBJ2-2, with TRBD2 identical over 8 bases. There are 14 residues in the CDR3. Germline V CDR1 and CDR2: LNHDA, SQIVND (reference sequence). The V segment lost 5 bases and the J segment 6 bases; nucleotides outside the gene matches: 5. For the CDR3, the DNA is TGTGCCAGTAGTCCAGGGACTAGTTCCGGGGAGCTGTTTTTT. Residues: CASSPGTSSGELFF.

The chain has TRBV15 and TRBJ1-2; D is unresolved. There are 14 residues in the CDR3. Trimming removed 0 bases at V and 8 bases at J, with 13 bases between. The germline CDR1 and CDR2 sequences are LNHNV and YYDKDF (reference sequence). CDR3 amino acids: CATSRDSAVQGYTF. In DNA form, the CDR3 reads TGTGCCACCAGCAGAGATAGCGCGGTCCAAGGCTACACCTTC.

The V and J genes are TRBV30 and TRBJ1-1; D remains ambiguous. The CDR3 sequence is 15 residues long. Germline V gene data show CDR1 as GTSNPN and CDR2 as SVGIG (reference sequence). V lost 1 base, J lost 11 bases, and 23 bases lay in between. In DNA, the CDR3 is TGTGCCTGGAGTGCTCCGGTTGGGGAATACAGAGGGGCTTTCTTT. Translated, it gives CAWSAPVGEYRGAFF.

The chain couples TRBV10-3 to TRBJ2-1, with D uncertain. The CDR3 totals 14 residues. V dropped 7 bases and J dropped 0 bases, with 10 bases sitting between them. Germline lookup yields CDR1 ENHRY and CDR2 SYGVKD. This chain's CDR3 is CAINGPSSYNEQFF. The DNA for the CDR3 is TGTGCCATCAACGGCCCGAGCTCCTACAATGAGCAGTTCTTC.

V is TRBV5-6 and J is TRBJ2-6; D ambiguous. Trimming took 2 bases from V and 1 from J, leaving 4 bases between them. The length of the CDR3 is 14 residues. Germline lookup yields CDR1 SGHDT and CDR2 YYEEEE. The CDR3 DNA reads TGTGCCAGCAGCTTCGATTCTGGGGCCAACGTCCTGACTTTC. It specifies CASSFDSGANVLTF.

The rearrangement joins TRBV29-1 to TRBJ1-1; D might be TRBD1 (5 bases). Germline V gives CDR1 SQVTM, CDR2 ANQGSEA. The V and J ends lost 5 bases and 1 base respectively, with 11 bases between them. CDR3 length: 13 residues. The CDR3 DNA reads TGCAGCGTTTCCGGCAGGGCGAACACTGAAGCTTTCTTT. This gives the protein CSVSGRANTEAFF.

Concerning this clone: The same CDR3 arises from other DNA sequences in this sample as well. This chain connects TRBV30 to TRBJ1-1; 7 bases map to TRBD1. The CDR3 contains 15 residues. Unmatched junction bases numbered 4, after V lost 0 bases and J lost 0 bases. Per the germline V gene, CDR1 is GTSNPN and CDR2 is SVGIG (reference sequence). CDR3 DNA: TGTGCCTGGAGTGTAGGGGGCCACTTGAACACTGAAGCTTTCTTT. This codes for CAWSVGGHLNTEAFF.

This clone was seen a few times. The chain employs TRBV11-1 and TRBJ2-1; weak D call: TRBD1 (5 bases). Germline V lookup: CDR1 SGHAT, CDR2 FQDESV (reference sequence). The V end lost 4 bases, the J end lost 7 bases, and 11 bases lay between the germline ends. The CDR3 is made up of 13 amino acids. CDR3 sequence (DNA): TGTGCCAGCAGCTCGAGTAGGGGTAATGAGCAGTTCTTC. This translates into CASSSSRGNEQFF. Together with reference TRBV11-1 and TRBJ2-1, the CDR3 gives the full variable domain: EAEVAQSPRYKITEKSQAVAFWCDPISGHATLYWYRQILGQGPELLVQFQDESVVDDSQLPKDRFSAERLKGVDSTLKIQPAELGDSAMYLCASSSSRGNEQFFGPGTRLTVL.

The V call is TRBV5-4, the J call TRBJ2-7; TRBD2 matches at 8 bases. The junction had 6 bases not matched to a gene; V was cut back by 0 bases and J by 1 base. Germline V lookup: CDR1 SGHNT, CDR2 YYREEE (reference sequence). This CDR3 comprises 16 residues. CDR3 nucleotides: TGTGCCAGCAGCTTGGGTAGCGGGGTTTCATCCTACGAGCAGTACTTC. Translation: CASSLGSGVSSYEQYF.

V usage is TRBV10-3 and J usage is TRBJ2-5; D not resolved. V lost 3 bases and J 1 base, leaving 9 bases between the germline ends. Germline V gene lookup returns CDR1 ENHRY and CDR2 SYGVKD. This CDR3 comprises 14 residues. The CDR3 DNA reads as TGTGCCATCAGTGAAGTTAGTGGCCAAGAGACCCAGTACTTC. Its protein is CAISEVSGQETQYF.

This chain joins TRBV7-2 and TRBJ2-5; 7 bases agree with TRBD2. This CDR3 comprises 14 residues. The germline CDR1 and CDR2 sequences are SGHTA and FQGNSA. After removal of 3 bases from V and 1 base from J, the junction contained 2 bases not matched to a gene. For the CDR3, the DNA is TGTGCCAGCAGCTTTAGCGGGTCCCAAGAGACCCAGTACTTC. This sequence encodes CASSFSGSQETQYF. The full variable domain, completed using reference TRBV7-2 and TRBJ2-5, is GAGVSQSPSNKVTEKGKDVELRCDPISGHTALYWYRQSLGQGLEFLIYFQGNSAPDKSGLPSDRFSAERTGGSVSTLTIQRTQQEDSAVYLCASSFSGSQETQYFGPGTRLLVL.

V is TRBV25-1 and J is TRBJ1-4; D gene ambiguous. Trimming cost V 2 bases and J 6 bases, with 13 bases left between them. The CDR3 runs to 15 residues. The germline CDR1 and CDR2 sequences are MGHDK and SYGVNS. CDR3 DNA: TGTGCCAGCAGTGAACCTCGCCAGACCGATGAAAAACTGTTTTTT. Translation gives CASSEPRQTDEKLFF.

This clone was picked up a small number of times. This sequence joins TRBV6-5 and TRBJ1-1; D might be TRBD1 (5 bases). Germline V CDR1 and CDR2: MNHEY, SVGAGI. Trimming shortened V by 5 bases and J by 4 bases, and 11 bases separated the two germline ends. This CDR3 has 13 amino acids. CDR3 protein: CASSQGWSTEAFF. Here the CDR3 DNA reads TGTGCCAGCAGTCAGGGTTGGAGCACTGAAGCTTTCTTT.

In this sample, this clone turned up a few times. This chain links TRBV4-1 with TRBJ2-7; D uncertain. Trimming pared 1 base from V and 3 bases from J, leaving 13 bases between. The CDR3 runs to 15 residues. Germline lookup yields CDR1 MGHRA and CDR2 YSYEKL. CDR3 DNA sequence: TGCGCCAGCAGCCAAGTTCGGCAGAAAATCTACGAGCAGTACTTC. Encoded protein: CASSQVRQKIYEQYF.

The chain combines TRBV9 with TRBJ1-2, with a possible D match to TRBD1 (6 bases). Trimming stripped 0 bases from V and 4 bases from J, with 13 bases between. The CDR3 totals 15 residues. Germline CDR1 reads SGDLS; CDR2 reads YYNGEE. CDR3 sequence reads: CASSVASRTAYGYTF. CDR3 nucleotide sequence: TGTGCCAGCAGCGTAGCTTCAAGGACAGCCTATGGCTACACCTTC.

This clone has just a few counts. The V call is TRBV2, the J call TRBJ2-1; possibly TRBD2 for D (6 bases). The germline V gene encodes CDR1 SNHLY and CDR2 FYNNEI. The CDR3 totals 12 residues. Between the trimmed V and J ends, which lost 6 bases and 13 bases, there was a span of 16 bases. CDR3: CASRSWLARQFF. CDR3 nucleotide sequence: TGTGCCAGCAGATCGTGGCTAGCGAGACAGTTCTTC. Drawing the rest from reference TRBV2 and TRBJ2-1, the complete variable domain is EPEVTQTPSHQVTQMGQEVILRCVPISNHLYFYWYRQILGQKVEFLVSFYNNEISEKSEIFDDQFSVERPDGSNFTLKIRSTKLEDSAMYFCASRSWLARQFFGPGTRLTVL.